This record concerns one T cell receptor beta chain sequence. The data derive from a study of blood T cell repertoires in COVID-19. The wider study: From T cells, B-cell-depleted T cells, or PBMCs came the material, which was cDNA or gDNA.

Germline V gene sequence: CDR1 SGHTA, CDR2 FQGNSA. Unmatched junction bases numbered 5, after V lost 5 bases and J lost 0 bases. The CDR3 totals 16 residues. TCRdb keeps only in-frame clones here, not all; method: immunoSEQ multiplex PCR. In the table there are around 140,000 clones, roughly 84% of which are singletons. This rearrangement joins TRBV7-2 to TRBJ2-3, with 10 bases fitting TRBD2. The origin of this receptor is a man aged 60-69 years with active or convalescent COVID-19. The sample taken for sequencing was peripheral blood. The CDR3 nucleotides read TGTGCCAGCAGCCGGGGACTAGCGCCAAGCACAGATACGCAGTATTTT. It is translated as CASSRGLAPSTDTQYF.